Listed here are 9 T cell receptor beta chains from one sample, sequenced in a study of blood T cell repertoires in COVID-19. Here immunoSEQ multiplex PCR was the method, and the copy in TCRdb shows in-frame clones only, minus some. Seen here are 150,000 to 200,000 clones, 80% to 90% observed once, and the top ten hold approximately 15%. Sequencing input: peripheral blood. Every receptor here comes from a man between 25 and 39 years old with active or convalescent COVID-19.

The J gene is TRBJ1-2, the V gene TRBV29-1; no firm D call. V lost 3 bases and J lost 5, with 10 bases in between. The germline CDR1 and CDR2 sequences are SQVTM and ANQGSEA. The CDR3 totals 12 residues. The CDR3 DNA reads TGCAGCGTTGACAGGTCGCGATATGGCTACACCTTC. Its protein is CSVDRSRYGYTF.

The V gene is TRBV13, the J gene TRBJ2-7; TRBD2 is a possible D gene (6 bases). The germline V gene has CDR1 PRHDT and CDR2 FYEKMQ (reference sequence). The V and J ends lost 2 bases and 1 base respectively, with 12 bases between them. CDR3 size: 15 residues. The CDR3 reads CASSLRGAGSYEQYF. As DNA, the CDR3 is TGTGCCAGCAGCTTACGAGGTGCGGGGTCCTACGAGCAGTACTTC. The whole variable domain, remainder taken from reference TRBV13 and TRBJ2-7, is AAGVIQSPRHLIKEKRETATLKCYPIPRHDTVYWYQQGPGQDPQFLISFYEKMQSDKGSIPDRFSAQQFSDYHSELNMSSLELGDSALYFCASSLRGAGSYEQYFGPGTRLTVT.

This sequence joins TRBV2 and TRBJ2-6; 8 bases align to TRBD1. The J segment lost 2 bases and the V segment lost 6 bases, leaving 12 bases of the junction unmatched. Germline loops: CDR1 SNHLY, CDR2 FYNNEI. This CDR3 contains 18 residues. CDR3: CASRQDRGTLTGANVLTF. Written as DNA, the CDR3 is TGTGCCAGCAGACAAGACAGGGGCACCCTGACTGGGGCCAACGTCCTGACTTTC.

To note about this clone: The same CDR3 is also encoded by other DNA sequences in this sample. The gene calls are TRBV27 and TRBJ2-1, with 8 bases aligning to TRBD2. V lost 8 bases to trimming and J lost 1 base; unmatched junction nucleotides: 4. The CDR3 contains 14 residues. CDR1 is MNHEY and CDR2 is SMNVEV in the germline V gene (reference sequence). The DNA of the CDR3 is TGTGCCAGCCAGCGGGGGAGTTCCTACAATGAGCAGTTCTTC. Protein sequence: CASQRGSSYNEQFF.

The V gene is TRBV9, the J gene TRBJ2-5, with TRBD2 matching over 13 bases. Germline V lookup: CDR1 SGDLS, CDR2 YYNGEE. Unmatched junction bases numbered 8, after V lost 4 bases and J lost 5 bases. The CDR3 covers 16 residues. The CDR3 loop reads CASSPSLAGGLETQYF. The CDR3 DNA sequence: TGTGCCAGCAGCCCCTCACTAGCGGGGGGGCTGGAGACCCAGTACTTC.

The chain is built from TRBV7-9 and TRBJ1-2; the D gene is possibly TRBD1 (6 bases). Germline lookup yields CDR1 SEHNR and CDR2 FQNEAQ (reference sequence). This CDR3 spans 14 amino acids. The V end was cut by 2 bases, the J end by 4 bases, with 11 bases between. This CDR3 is CASSLSGAGYGYTF. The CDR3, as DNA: TGTGCCAGCAGCTTATCAGGGGCAGGCTATGGCTACACCTTC. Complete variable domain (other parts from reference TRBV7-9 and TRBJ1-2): DTGVSQNPRHKITKRGQNVTFRCDPISEHNRLYWYRQTLGQGPEFLTYFQNEAQLEKSRLLSDRFSAERPKGSFSTLEIQRTEQGDSAMYLCASSLSGAGYGYTFGSGTRLTVV.

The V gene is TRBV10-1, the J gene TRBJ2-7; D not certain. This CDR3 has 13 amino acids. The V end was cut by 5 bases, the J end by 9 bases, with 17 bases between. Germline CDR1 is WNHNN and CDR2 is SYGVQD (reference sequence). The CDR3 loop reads CASSLGPGEVQYF. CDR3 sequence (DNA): TGCGCCAGCAGTTTGGGCCCTGGTGAAGTGCAGTACTTC.

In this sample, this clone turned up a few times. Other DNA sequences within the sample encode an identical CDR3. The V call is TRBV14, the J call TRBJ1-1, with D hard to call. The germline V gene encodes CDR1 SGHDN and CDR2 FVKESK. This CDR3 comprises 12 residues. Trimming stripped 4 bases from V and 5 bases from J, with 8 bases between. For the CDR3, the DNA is TGTGCCAGCAGCCCTGGCGGGACTGAAGCTTTCTTT. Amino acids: CASSPGGTEAFF.

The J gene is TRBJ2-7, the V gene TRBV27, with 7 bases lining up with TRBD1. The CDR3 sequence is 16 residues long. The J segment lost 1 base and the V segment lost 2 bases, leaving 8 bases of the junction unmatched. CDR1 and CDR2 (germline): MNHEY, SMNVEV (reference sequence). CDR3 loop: CASSLGVDRPSYEQYF. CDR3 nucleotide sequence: TGTGCCAGCAGTTTAGGAGTGGACAGGCCATCCTACGAGCAGTACTTC.